This T cell receptor (beta chain) was retrieved from a study of cytomegalovirus exposure and HLA in healthy donors (dated by TCRdb to the late 2010s). Study-wide context: In an earlier analysis of under 750 of the donors, about 260 Gb of sequence data and 90 million to 120 million unique TCR beta sequences from 150 million to 200 million T cells were reported. Across 300 to 500 genotyped donors of the cohort, an average of roughly 200,000 unique TCR beta nucleotide sequences per donor were sequenced, and 15% to 20% of those sequences were non-productive. The genetic ancestry cluster associated with self-reported Caucasian donors included about 84% of the 350 to 500 genotyped donors. Several DR-DQ haplotypes were handled as single units for association and clustering because linkage in the cohort was strong. Roughly 300 gigabases of sequencing data and 80 million or so unique TCR sequences were included in an early release covering around 600 HLA-typed donors. Rather than drawing on any new phenotypic data, the later analysis identified candidate immune exposures from TCR beta sequences and the way those sequences occurred across donors. A later genetic analysis used genome-wide SNP genotypes for about 65% of the 666 donors, treating that subset as a discovery cohort. To predict cytomegalovirus infection status, the study brought together high-throughput TCR immunosequencing, statistical association of individual TCRs with disease status, and machine learning. Every repertoire in the discovery cohort had been generated on one and the same sequencing platform. Class I and class II HLA loci were covered by the typing at four-digit resolution. The number of donors typed differed by locus, with 629-630 for A, B, C, DRB1 and DQB1, around 520 for DQA1, 600 to 610 for DPA1, and some 450 for DPB1. The study aimed to test whether cataloging public T cell receptors could reveal signatures of past pathogen exposure. Along with the roughly 670-subject first cohort, a separate validation cohort of some 130 different subjects was used. To study patterns of TCR occurrence, a later analysis re-analyzed previously published TCR beta repertoires from around 670 donors and added high-resolution HLA genotyping. Using immunosequencing, the study profiled T cell repertoires from about 610 subjects and related those repertoires to cytomegalovirus serostatus. In an earlier analysis of around 540 of the donors, high-throughput TCR beta sequencing was used to judge whether each TCR beta V gene segment behaved as functional or pseudogenic. Donor age, sex, ethnicity and CMV serostatus were compiled together with the repertoire data.

The cohort comprised around 690 healthy bone marrow donors. All cohort members were sampled while nominally healthy, although unrecorded immune exposures were likely present. The donor was CMV seropositive and belonged to the group of 270 or so seropositive cohort members. Every donor gave a peripheral blood sample, and the peripheral blood mononuclear cells from that sample were used for TCR beta sequencing. The Qiagen DNeasy Blood Extraction Kit was used to extract genomic DNA from the blood cell samples. A word on this clone: No cognate antigen has been identified for it. No base quality information exists; no much larger clone differs at one position.

Overall study results and their limits: A group of highly shared sequence variants was considered likely to be a technical artifact of the sequencing pipeline. The only immune exposure information available for the cohort was CMV serostatus. Because HLA typing was unavailable for some donors at each locus, only the typed subset was used in association tests. An association between a missense DCLRE1C variant and V-gene and J-gene trimming of TCR beta chains was found in a later genetic analysis and replicated in an independent cohort. Because counts were too low, about 15 rarely observed V segments, including chromosome 9 orphons, were left out of the earlier analysis of 587 of the donors. In a later analysis, HLA-associated TCR beta chains showed more clonal expansion and lower generation probabilities than non-associated chains that were equally common. The classifier was reported to diagnose cytomegalovirus status with high specificity and sensitivity in both the original cohort and the validation cohort. When HLA alleles, especially DR and DQ, strongly co-occurred, attributing TCR associations to individual alleles was difficult. Only TCR beta chains were sequenced in this cohort, and the absence of alpha or paired-chain data limited detectable features. A later genetic analysis reported fewer N-insertions in productive TCRs among donors in an Asian-associated ancestry cluster than the roughly 700-donor mean. Linkage disequilibrium might explain the correlated functional status among segregating V segments, but an unknown experimental factor could not be ruled out. In vitro tests confirmed that a few of the cytomegalovirus-associated TCR beta chains recognize cytomegalovirus antigens. In the study, some 160 TCR beta chains were listed as associated with cytomegalovirus. Most CMV-associated TCR beta chains appeared to be HLA-restricted in a later analysis, and the HLA associations seemed to be driven largely by CMV exposure. Several of the top co-occurrence clusters appeared to be linked to parvovirus B19, influenza, CMV and Epstein-Barr virus, according to a later analysis. Most TCR sequences were seen in very few donors, while some public TCRs were found in many individuals. A further reported finding was that TCR beta sequences accurately predicted the HLA-A and HLA-B alleles for most subjects in the first cohort. The presence/absence analyses assumed that sequencing depth was roughly uniform across donors, and that assumption may not be true. In a later analysis, TCR association rates were found to vary across HLA loci, with the most associated TCRs seen for DRB1 alleles and the fewest for HLA-C alleles. It was suggested by the authors that the approach could potentially be generalized to other disease states and immunological phenotypes. At a false discovery rate of 0.05, a later analysis linked around 17,000 TCR beta sequences to specific HLA alleles. Broadly in line with IMGT annotations, most TCR beta V segments showed up in productive rearrangements about 87% or about 30% of the time in an earlier analysis of several hundred of the donors.

Receptor libraries were prepared by the immunoSEQ multiplex PCR assay. A mixture of 60 forward primers for TCR Vbeta segments and 13 reverse primers for TCR Jbeta segments was used in the multiplex PCR. A multiplex PCR assay on genomic DNA amplified the CDR3 region of rearranged TCR beta genes. The Illumina HiSeq System was used to sequence the amplified TCR beta libraries as 87-base-pair reads. From the authors' description of their analysis: In a later analysis, some 80 million unique TCR beta chains were counted across the 650 to 700 repertoires, and approximately 11 million of these chains were shared by at least two donors. Raw reads were error-corrected and collapsed into unique sequences by a nearest-neighbor algorithm in which closely related sequences were merged to remove PCR and sequencing errors. CDR3 sequences were aligned to IMGT reference sequences to assign V, D and J gene segments. Each retained sequence needed at least a six-nucleotide match to both a V gene segment and a J gene segment. A rearrangement was called productive if the CDR3 had no stop codons and remained in frame with V and J, and every other rearrangement was called non-productive. Following IMGT convention, CDR3 was defined as the stretch from the second conserved V-encoded cysteine to the conserved J-encoded phenylalanine. The earlier analysis of 450 to 750 of the donors excluded any sequence lacking an unambiguous match to a single V gene segment. An earlier analysis of about 600 of the donors called V segments functional above 56.7% productive rearrangements and segregating when the between-donor standard deviation exceeded 5%. A statistical classification framework was built for diagnosing cytomegalovirus status from the catalog of TCR beta chain sequences. In a later analysis, TCR nucleotide sequences were compared against IMGT/GENE-DB human TR gene sequences so that V and J genes could be assigned. Using the TCRdist pipeline, a later analysis assigned CDR3 sequences along with most-parsimonious VDJ recombination scenarios. In a later analysis, each TCR beta chain was defined by its CDR3 amino acid sequence together with its V-gene family, and reads lacking a unique V-gene family were excluded. In a later analysis, approximately 640 highly shared, low-generation-probability nucleotide sequences were removed to address suspected cross-contamination and a sequencing artifact. In a later analysis, a clonal expansion index for each public chain was calculated from normalized within-repertoire ranks of inferred template counts. A later analysis computed generation probabilities with a VDJ recombination model fitted to out-of-frame rearrangements, and checked the results against IGoR. In a later analysis, hypergeometric tests were used to score TCR-TCR, TCR-HLA and TCR-CMV co-occurrence, with a repertoire-size bias correction applied to TCR pairs. A later analysis estimated false discovery rates by permuting HLA or CMV assignments 20 times. In a later analysis, co-occurring TCRs were grouped using DBSCAN, with TCRdist sequence similarity added in when clustering inside HLA-allele-positive subsets. For co-occurrence clustering, repertoires with fewer than 30,000 or more than 120,000 public chains were excluded, along with 5 or 6 repertoires with anomalous nucleotide sharing. Imported from immuneACCESS, the table was reduced by TCRdb to in-frame sequences with V and J called. These copies leave out some clones; in studies compared against another copy, an unresolved V gene accounts for under half, and the cause of the remainder is not known. D and trimming come from the DNA, and the V and J calls and clone size come from that table. For this sample there are roughly 190,000 clones; around 75% appear just once. The top ten constitute less than 4% of the sample.

The source is a woman under 40 in good health and CMV-seropositive. Sequences were obtained from PBMCs.

The CDR3 sequence is CASSLTGGYEQYF. The nucleotides read TGTGCCAGCAGTTTAACGGGTGGGTACGAGCAGTACTTC. Here the chain combines TRBV27 and TRBJ2-5; no confident D gene assignment can be made. The J call may be faulty, since TRBJ2-7 better matches the DNA end. The CDR3, from cysteine to phenylalanine, totals 13 residues. Of all the DNA, just the CDR3 is kept, 39 bases in frame from base 1. The germline V gene encodes CDR1 MNHEY and CDR2 SMNVEV (reference sequence).